These T cell receptor beta chains were read from a single sample in a study of memory CD4+ T cells and cytomegalovirus serostatus. Generated by immunoSEQ multiplex PCR, the TCRdb table keeps only in-frame clones and is missing some. The sample holds about 64,000 clones; approximately 80% are singletons and the top ten take about 1%. The sequenced sample consisted of memory CD4+ T cells from blood. The receptors were sampled from an adult in good health and CMV-seronegative. The CDR3 runs from the conserved cysteine through the conserved F or W. The order of the fields is CDR3 protein, CDR3 length, D gene, V gene, J gene. D genes are given only for firm matches.

cdr3_aa: CASSPPSGGSNTEAFF
cdr3_length: 16
d_call: NA
v_call: TRBV18
j_call: TRBJ1-1

cdr3_aa: CASSQDGVGGGNTIYF
cdr3_length: 16
d_call: NA
v_call: TRBV4-2
j_call: TRBJ1-3

cdr3_aa: CASSPQGVYTGELFF
cdr3_length: 15
d_call: TRBD1
v_call: TRBV4-2
j_call: TRBJ2-2

cdr3_aa: CASSISQVSSYEQYF
cdr3_length: 15
d_call: NA
v_call: TRBV19
j_call: TRBJ2-7

cdr3_aa: CASSSMTTNTEAFF
cdr3_length: 14
d_call: NA
v_call: TRBV5-1
j_call: TRBJ1-1

cdr3_aa: CASSLGGSLNTEAFF
cdr3_length: 15
d_call: NA
v_call: TRBV5-1
j_call: TRBJ1-1

cdr3_aa: CAISDGTLNQPQHF
cdr3_length: 14
d_call: NA
v_call: TRBV10-3
j_call: TRBJ1-5

cdr3_aa: CASSLGQGGNEKLFF
cdr3_length: 15
d_call: TRBD1
v_call: TRBV5-4
j_call: TRBJ1-4

cdr3_aa: CASSYGGQLNQPQHF
cdr3_length: 15
d_call: NA
v_call: TRBV28
j_call: TRBJ1-5

cdr3_aa: CASSQVRGYEQYF
cdr3_length: 13
d_call: NA
v_call: TRBV14
j_call: TRBJ2-7

cdr3_aa: CASSLGDTEAFF
cdr3_length: 12
d_call: NA
v_call: TRBV28
j_call: TRBJ1-1

cdr3_aa: CASSTQTGTGYEQYF
cdr3_length: 15
d_call: TRBD1
v_call: TRBV19
j_call: TRBJ2-7

cdr3_aa: CASSLEGADTQYF
cdr3_length: 13
d_call: NA
v_call: TRBV27
j_call: TRBJ2-3

cdr3_aa: CASSQGQQTGSGNTIYF
cdr3_length: 17
d_call: NA
v_call: TRBV4-3
j_call: TRBJ1-3

cdr3_aa: CWGSSYNEQFF
cdr3_length: 11
d_call: NA
v_call: TRBV30
j_call: TRBJ2-1

cdr3_aa: CASSYTDTQYF
cdr3_length: 11
d_call: NA
v_call: TRBV11-2
j_call: TRBJ2-3

cdr3_aa: CAWSPTGLGYTF
cdr3_length: 12
d_call: NA
v_call: TRBV30
j_call: TRBJ1-2

cdr3_aa: CASRLGLAESIYEQYF
cdr3_length: 16
d_call: TRBD2
v_call: TRBV6-4
j_call: TRBJ2-7

cdr3_aa: CASSEGQGIQETQYF
cdr3_length: 15
d_call: TRBD1
v_call: TRBV10-1
j_call: TRBJ2-5

cdr3_aa: CASKFTLTVNEQFF
cdr3_length: 14
d_call: NA
v_call: TRBV2
j_call: TRBJ2-1

cdr3_aa: CAINGGDSNQPQHF
cdr3_length: 14
d_call: NA
v_call: TRBV10-3
j_call: TRBJ1-5

cdr3_aa: CASSGRGSYNEQFF
cdr3_length: 14
d_call: NA
v_call: TRBV7-2
j_call: TRBJ2-1

cdr3_aa: CASSEFESGDTQYF
cdr3_length: 14
d_call: NA
v_call: TRBV25-1
j_call: TRBJ2-3

cdr3_aa: CAIRVSGRANTGELFF
cdr3_length: 16
d_call: TRBD2
v_call: TRBV10-3
j_call: TRBJ2-2

cdr3_aa: CAWSRFNNQPQHF
cdr3_length: 13
d_call: NA
v_call: TRBV30
j_call: TRBJ1-5

cdr3_aa: CASTRDIEAFF
cdr3_length: 11
d_call: NA
v_call: TRBV7-9
j_call: TRBJ1-1

cdr3_aa: CASKQSLTSSSDTGELFF
cdr3_length: 18
d_call: NA
v_call: TRBV19
j_call: TRBJ2-2